The 5 T cell receptor beta chains below all came from one sample that was sequenced in a study of T cell repertoires in cytomegalovirus infection (dated by TCRdb to between 2017 and 2020). Sequencing was carried out with an Illumina HiSeq 1500. TCRdb reworked the public reads: Q25 trimming with fastp, MiXCR clone assembly, productive beta chains retained. Identical CDR3 proteins give one entry, which carries the most common genes and DNA. A total of roughly 860,000 distinct CDR3 sequences appear in this sample, about 31% of them only once. Roughly an eighth of the sample lies in the top ten. Interpreted using the paper, the treatment or condition label stands for: in vitro stimulation with specific CMV peptide epitopes to enrich CMV-specific T cells. Their antigens are not known. The starting material was cultured CD8+ T cells from PBMCs, obtained from culture after CMV antigen stimulation. Receptor source: a human donor in good health (CMV status not recorded). Some clones in this sample may be carry-over from other donors' samples.

This clonotype was observed a handful of times. The chain carries TRBV12-3 or TRBV12-4 and TRBJ2-5; possible D gene TRBD1, 5 bases. The CDR3 consists of 13 residues. V was pared by 7 bases and J by 2 bases, with 11 bases between. The CDR3 region is CASTPDTQETQYF. The CDR3, as DNA: TGTGCCAGCACCCCGGACACACAAGAGACCCAGTACTTC.

The chain couples TRBV7-9 to TRBJ1-5; 9 nucleotides agree with TRBD1. Looked up from germline, CDR1 is SEHNR and CDR2 is FQNEAQ (reference sequence). Trimming took 3 bases from V and 5 from J; bases not matched to a gene: 5. The CDR3 is 15 amino acids. The CDR3 DNA reads TGTGCCAGCAGCTTCAGCCGGGACAGGGATCAGCCCCAGCATTTT. Encoded protein: CASSFSRDRDQPQHF.

The chain carries TRBV6-2 or TRBV6-3 and TRBJ2-5; D call uncertain. The CDR3 has 13 amino acids. Germline CDR1 is MNHEY and CDR2 is SVGEGT. Here the CDR3 DNA reads TGTGCAAATCGGCCAGGAGATCAAGAGACCCAGTACTTC. It codes for CANRPGDQETQYF.

The chain recombines TRBV6-1 with TRBJ2-2; possible D gene TRBD1, 5 bases. Germline V gene sequence: CDR1 MNHNS, CDR2 SASEGT. Trimming removed 7 bases from V and 1 base from J, with 16 bases in between. This CDR3 comprises 16 residues. CDR3 in DNA: TGTGCCAGCAAGAAAAAAGGGCAGGGGAACACCGGGGAGCTGTTTTTT. It encodes CASKKKGQGNTGELFF.

The chain recombines TRBV11-3 with TRBJ2-1; D uncertain. The CDR3 contains 13 residues. Germline CDR1 is SGHNT and CDR2 is YENEEA. V shed 0 bases and J shed 4 bases, with 4 bases lying between them. The CDR3 reads CASSLDQYNEQFF. The CDR3 nucleotides read TGTGCCAGCAGCTTAGATCAATACAATGAGCAGTTCTTC.